A selection of T cell receptor beta chains follows, all from one sample in a study of blood T cell repertoires in COVID-19. TCRdb keeps only in-frame clones here, not all; method: immunoSEQ multiplex PCR. The sample yields 270,000 or so clones, under 90% seen once. Input material: peripheral blood. The receptors here all came from a woman aged 30 to 39 with COVID-19, enrolled during active disease. The CDR3 runs from the conserved cysteine through the conserved F or W. A D gene is named only where the DNA matches it firmly.

CDR3	V	J	D
CASSYQTGTNYGYTF	TRBV6-6	TRBJ1-2	NA
CASRNRANYGYTF	TRBV11-2	TRBJ1-2	NA
CASSLSYRVGSYGYTF	TRBV23-1	TRBJ1-2	NA
CASSESYEQYF	TRBV6-1	TRBJ2-7	NA
CASSGQAYEQYF	TRBV28	TRBJ2-7	NA
CASSAGTGNGYTF	TRBV7-8	TRBJ1-2	TRBD1
CAGLRGEANTGELFF	TRBV19	TRBJ2-2	NA
CASSRSSPGQHHEKLFF	TRBV21-1	TRBJ1-4	NA
CASSPTRGGTGELFF	TRBV9	TRBJ2-2	NA
CASSLGDRSYNEQFF	TRBV5-4	TRBJ2-1	TRBD1
CASSQVSAGRPYEQYF	TRBV3-1/TRBV3-2	TRBJ2-7	NA
CASSHPPGLAGGQGTDTQYF	TRBV4-1	TRBJ2-3	TRBD2
CASSKRTSGPGETQYF	TRBV5-4	TRBJ2-5	TRBD2
CASSIEWPYGGQPQHF	TRBV19	TRBJ1-5	NA
CASTTGDISYNEQFF	TRBV19	TRBJ2-1	NA
CASSPDRVLSGNTIYF	TRBV18	TRBJ1-3	TRBD1
CASSLTGDNNSPLHF	TRBV5-4	TRBJ1-6	TRBD1
CASSHTITDTQYF	TRBV27	TRBJ2-3	NA
CASSENRQFLNQPQHF	TRBV2	TRBJ1-5	NA
CASIVQGIMNTEAFF	TRBV2	TRBJ1-1	NA
CASSQDDRDYGYTF	TRBV3-1/TRBV3-2	TRBJ1-2	TRBD1
CASSPVTGADTEAFF	TRBV11-2	TRBJ1-1	TRBD1
CATSRRSGTTKSTQYF	TRBV15	TRBJ2-3	TRBD2
CASSITGSSYEQYF	TRBV19	TRBJ2-7	NA
CASSFSGTGVASSYGYTF	TRBV28	TRBJ1-2	TRBD1
CASSPTGGNQPQHF	TRBV27	TRBJ1-5	NA
CAREGTGENSPLHF	TRBV6-5	TRBJ1-6	TRBD1
CASSPGTDERELFF	TRBV11-2	TRBJ2-2	TRBD1
CASSWAGTAGTEAFF	TRBV6-5	TRBJ1-1	NA
CATRQGETQYF	TRBV24-1	TRBJ2-5	NA
CASSQGFGQGGTYNSPLHF	TRBV3-1/TRBV3-2	TRBJ1-6	TRBD1
CASRGTGVSYEQYF	TRBV10-2	TRBJ2-7	TRBD1
CASRDRALQETQYF	TRBV2	TRBJ2-5	TRBD1
CATDSGNTEAFF	TRBV10-3	TRBJ1-1	NA
CASSYRRENYGYTF	TRBV27	TRBJ1-2	NA
CASTRAARANQPQHF	TRBV19	TRBJ1-5	NA